Listed below are T cell receptor beta chains from one sample, sequenced in a study of T-cell memory formation after mild COVID-19. TCRdb called the 5' RACE reads again in MiXCR, with one record for every CDR3 protein. Of under 700,000 distinct CDR3 sequences listed, around 20% were seen once; the top ten hold around an eighth. The sample consisted of PBMCs or a T cell subset sorted from them (not recorded which). These receptors were taken from an adult woman who had mild COVID-19 (a few samples of this study predate the infection). Cell type and time point are not known. Each CDR3 is given with its conserved first and last residue. Each record gives: clone size, V gene, D gene, J gene, CDR3 DNA, CDR3 protein. D genes are given only for firm matches. The size of a clone is reported for some rows only, either as once, few or many, or as a class for expanded clones.

>.|TRBV11-2|TRBD2|TRBJ2-2
TGTGCCAGCAGCTTAGGTCGGTCCTACGGGCGGGAGGGCCCGGACACCGGGGAGCTGTTTTTT
CASSLGRSYGREGPDTGELFF
>.|TRBV7-6|TRBD2|TRBJ2-3
TGTGCCAGCAGCTTAGTGTCTAGCGGAGCCACAGATACGCAGTATTTT
CASSLVSSGATDTQYF
>few|TRBV4-2|.|TRBJ1-2
TGTGCCAGCAGCCAAGACTGGATTAACTATGGCTACACCTTC
CASSQDWINYGYTF
>.|TRBV20-1|.|TRBJ2-1
TGCAGTGCTAGAGAAAAGGGGTTCTCCTACAATGAGCAGTTCTTC
CSAREKGFSYNEQFF
>few|TRBV24-1|.|TRBJ1-2
TGTGCCACCAGTGATTCCAGGGTTGTCTATGGCTACACCTTC
CATSDSRVVYGYTF
>few|TRBV7-9|.|TRBJ2-2
TGTGCCAGCAGCTTAGGGATTTCGGTCCCCGAGCTGTTTTTT
CASSLGISVPELFF
>.|TRBV15|.|TRBJ1-4
TGTGCCACCAGCAGACAGGAGCGGCTTGAAAAACTGTTTTTT
CATSRQERLEKLFF
>few|TRBV4-1|.|TRBJ2-1
TGCGCCAGCAGCCAAGACCGTCCTGGGTCCCCTTACAATGAGCAGTTCTTC
CASSQDRPGSPYNEQFF
>.|TRBV5-1|.|TRBJ2-1
TGCGCCAGCAGCCCGGACAGACATGAGCAGTTCTTC
CASSPDRHEQFF
>.|TRBV11-2|.|TRBJ2-2
TGTGCCAGCAGTTCCCCGAGACAGGCATTCACCGGGGAGCTGTTTTTT
CASSSPRQAFTGELFF
>few|TRBV20-1|.|TRBJ2-7
TGCAGTGCTAGAGCAGACAATCCCGAGCAGTACTTC
CSARADNPEQYF
>many|TRBV29-1|TRBD1|TRBJ1-1
TGCAGCGTTGTAGGACAGGGGGTCACTGAAGCTTTCTTT
CSVVGQGVTEAFF
>.|TRBV5-1|.|TRBJ2-7
TGCGCCGTGAAAGGTTACGAGCAGTACTTC
CAVKGYEQYF
>.|TRBV12-3/TRBV12-4|.|TRBJ2-3
TGTGCCAGCAGTTTGAGGCGCAGAAGCACAGATACGCAGTATTTT
CASSLRRRSTDTQYF
>few|TRBV9|TRBD1|TRBJ1-2
TGTGCCAGCAAGGGACAGGTTGATCGGTATGGCTACACCTTC
CASKGQVDRYGYTF
>.|TRBV6-1|TRBD2|TRBJ2-7
TGTGCCAGCAGTACCTGGGAGGGTTACGAGCAGTACTTC
CASSTWEGYEQYF
>.|TRBV5-1|TRBD1|TRBJ1-5
TGCGCCAGCAGCCCCAGGGGGGGCGGTAAGCCCCAGCATTTT
CASSPRGGGKPQHF
>.|TRBV24-1|.|TRBJ2-5
TGTGCCACCAGTGACCGCGGGACAGCGTACCAAGAGACCCAGTACTTC
CATSDRGTAYQETQYF
>few|TRBV12-3/TRBV12-4|TRBD1|TRBJ1-2
TGTGCCAGCACGACAGGGGCTAACTATGGCTACACCTTC
CASTTGANYGYTF
>.|TRBV6-5|TRBD2|TRBJ2-7
TGTGCCAGCAGTTTCGGGACTAGCGGGGTCTACGAGCAGTACTTC
CASSFGTSGVYEQYF
>few|TRBV5-1|.|TRBJ1-5
TGCGCCAGCAGGTACGCGGAGGGGCAGCCCCAGCATTTT
CASRYAEGQPQHF
>few|TRBV7-9|TRBD2|TRBJ2-3
TGTGCCAGCAGCCCACCCTCCTTGGGGGGGACAGATACGCAGTATTTT
CASSPPSLGGTDTQYF
>.|TRBV15|.|TRBJ2-1
TGTGCCACCAGCAGAGATTGGGGCCCCTCCTACAATGAGCAGTTCTTC
CATSRDWGPSYNEQFF
>.|TRBV9|.|TRBJ1-6
TGTGCCAGCAGCGTACGAGGCTCCGGTAATTCACCCCTCCACTTT
CASSVRGSGNSPLHF
>once|TRBV9|.|TRBJ2-7
TGTGCCAGCAGCGTAGAGGTGGGGCCCGCCTACGAGCAGTACTTC
CASSVEVGPAYEQYF
>.|TRBV3-1|.|TRBJ2-5
TGTGCCAGCAGCCATCAGGGAATGTTGCAAGAGACCCAGTACTTC
CASSHQGMLQETQYF
>.|TRBV18|TRBD1|TRBJ1-3
TGTGCCAGCTCAAAGACAGGGCCCTCTGGAAACACCATATATTTT
CASSKTGPSGNTIYF
>many|TRBV7-9|TRBD2|TRBJ2-3
TGTGCCAGCAGTTTCGGACTAGCGGGAGCGGCCAAATCTAGCACAGATACGCAGTATTTT
CASSFGLAGAAKSSTDTQYF
>once|TRBV24-1|.|TRBJ2-1
TGTGCCACCAGGCCCAGGGACTTGGGTTACAATGAGCAGTTCTTC
CATRPRDLGYNEQFF
>.|TRBV12-3/TRBV12-4|TRBD1|TRBJ2-7
TGTGCCAGCAGTTACCGACAGGGAACTAAGCCCTACGAGCAGTACTTC
CASSYRQGTKPYEQYF
>few|TRBV23-1|.|TRBJ2-1
TGCGCCAGCAGTCAACCGCGGCCGGGGTTAGGCGAGTCCCAGAGACTAGGCGATGAGCAGTTCTTC
CASSQPRPGLGESQRLGDEQFF
>.|TRBV20-1|.|TRBJ2-7
TGCAGTGCGGCTGGGATGCGGAGCTCCTACGAGCAGTACTTC
CSAAGMRSSYEQYF
>.|TRBV7-9|.|TRBJ1-2
TGTGCCAGCAGCCCGATGGACATTATTAATGGCTACACCTTC
CASSPMDIINGYTF
>few|TRBV7-6|.|TRBJ2-1
TGTGCCAGCAGCTTGGGGCGGGACATAAGCAATGAGCAGTTCTTC
CASSLGRDISNEQFF
>.|TRBV9|TRBD1|TRBJ2-1
TGTGCCAGCAGCGTAAGCGAGGGGGCCTTCAATGAGCAGTTCTTC
CASSVSEGAFNEQFF
>.|TRBV19|.|TRBJ1-5
TGTGCCACTCTACCTAAGGGCGCGAGCAATCAGCCCCAGCATTTT
CATLPKGASNQPQHF
>.|TRBV7-3|.|TRBJ1-1
TGTGCCAGCAGCTTCAGCGACAGTGCACCGACTGAAGCTTTCTTT
CASSFSDSAPTEAFF